This note documents a single T cell receptor beta chain sequence. Its antigen remains unknown. The data stem from a study of CD8 T cells in ankylosing spondylitis. Study-wide points: Seven or eight highly homologous variants formed a TCR beta motif that appeared characteristic of ankylosing spondylitis blood. Disease-associated clones were reportedly significantly overrepresented in matched ankylosing spondylitis synovial fluid.

For TCR beta, libraries came from quantitative 5'-RACE with molecular barcodes. TCRdb re-called the 5' RACE reads through MiXCR, storing one row per CDR3 protein. Altogether under 200,000 distinct CDR3 sequences are present, over 10% being singletons, with the ten largest covering about 10%. This TCR was recovered from a female donor with ankylosing spondylitis or in good health (not recorded which). Material for sequencing was blood, either unsorted or a sorted T cell fraction (not recorded which).

The CDR3, as DNA: TGCGCCAGCAGCGGCTCGACAGGGGGCGGACTAGAGACCCAGTACTTC. It codes for CASSGSTGGGLETQYF. The V call is TRBV5-1, the J call TRBJ2-5; TRBD1 aligns across 10 bases. CDR1 and CDR2 (germline): SGHRS, YFSETQ. This CDR3 is 16 amino acids long. Germline trimming cut 4 bases from V and 4 bases from J; bases unmatched to any gene: 10.